What follows is one TCR beta chain and its context. This sample was included in a study of T-cell reconstitution after alpha-beta-depleted transplantation in children. V gave up 0 bases and J gave up 6 bases, with 9 bases separating them. The CDR3 length is 13 residues. The germline V gene has CDR1 LGHNA and CDR2 YSLEER. Unique molecular identifiers were used to barcode this TCRbeta library. MiXCR, applied by TCRdb to the PCR reads, yields one record per CDR3 protein. Of about 340,000 distinct CDR3 sequences detected, under 20% appear once; the ten largest clones hold roughly 40%. The J gene is TRBJ2-7, the V gene TRBV4-3; D gene ambiguous. This TCR was recovered from a male patient between 2 and 10 years old who had a stem cell transplant for acute lymphoblastic leukemia, so the T cells may come from the graft donor. Material: PBMCs, mostly from graft donor cells, obtained 360 days after TCRalphabeta/CD19-depleted stem cell transplant. CDR3 in amino acids: CASSQDMWTEQYF. DNA of the CDR3: TGCGCCAGCAGCCAAGATATGTGGACCGAGCAGTACTTC.